This T cell receptor beta chain originates from a study of cytomegalovirus exposure and HLA in healthy donors. PCR involved 60 Vbeta and 13 Jbeta primers. Generated by immunoSEQ multiplex PCR, the TCRdb table keeps only in-frame clones and is missing some. The repertoire holds roughly 84,000 clones, approximately 79% seen once, with 13% in the top ten. On this clone itself: Antigen unknown.

Participants comprised healthy donors of bone marrow. The study's findings and limits: There was a cluster of highly shared sequence variants that was likely a sequencing artifact. In a later analysis, productive TCRs from donors in an Asian-associated ancestry cluster reportedly carried fewer N-insertions than the cohort mean. Information on immune exposure was restricted to one variable (CMV serostatus).

Germline V lookup: CDR1 SGHTA, CDR2 FQGNSA. This CDR3 spans 12 amino acids. Trimming left V 5 bases short and J 6 bases short, with 11 bases between. J is TRBJ2-7 and V is TRBV7-2; possibly TRBD1 for D (5 bases). Source material: PBMCs. The TCR was taken from a human donor in good health. CDR3 DNA sequence: TGTGCCAGCAGCAACCAGGGAATCGAGCAGTACTTC. Its translation is CASSNQGIEQYF. Filled out from reference TRBV7-2 and TRBJ2-7, the complete variable domain reads GAGVSQSPSNKVTEKGKDVELRCDPISGHTALYWYRQSLGQGLEFLIYFQGNSAPDKSGLPSDRFSAERTGGSVSTLTIQRTQQEDSAVYLCASSNQGIEQYFGPGTRLTVT.